This TCR beta chain came from a study of blood T cell repertoires in COVID-19. Study-wide context: The United States, Italy and Spain were the sources of the acute and convalescent COVID-19 samples. PBMCs, B-cell-depleted T cells, or T cells provided the cDNA or gDNA that made up the material.

This clone has a handful of counts. Those enrolled in Seattle joined during active infection and were followed longitudinally afterward. Per the study methods: Nucleated cell counts were estimated from reference gene primer amplification. Here immunoSEQ multiplex PCR was the method, and the copy in TCRdb shows in-frame clones only, minus some. That table furnishes V, J and clone size, whereas the DNA furnished D and trimming. The sample consists of about 120,000 clones, around nine tenths of them appearing once. J lost 8 bases, V lost 6 bases, and 9 bases had no gene match. The germline gives CDR1 MNHEY, CDR2 SMNVEV (reference sequence). This CDR3 is built from 14 residues.

The TCR originated in a man between 60 and 75 years old with COVID-19, enrolled during active disease. Material: peripheral blood. The chain recombines TRBV27 with TRBJ1-4; 7 bases match TRBD1. The DNA for the CDR3 is TGTGCCAGCAGCTTCGACAGGGCCAGCGAAAAACTGTTTTTT. It encodes CASSFDRASEKLFF.